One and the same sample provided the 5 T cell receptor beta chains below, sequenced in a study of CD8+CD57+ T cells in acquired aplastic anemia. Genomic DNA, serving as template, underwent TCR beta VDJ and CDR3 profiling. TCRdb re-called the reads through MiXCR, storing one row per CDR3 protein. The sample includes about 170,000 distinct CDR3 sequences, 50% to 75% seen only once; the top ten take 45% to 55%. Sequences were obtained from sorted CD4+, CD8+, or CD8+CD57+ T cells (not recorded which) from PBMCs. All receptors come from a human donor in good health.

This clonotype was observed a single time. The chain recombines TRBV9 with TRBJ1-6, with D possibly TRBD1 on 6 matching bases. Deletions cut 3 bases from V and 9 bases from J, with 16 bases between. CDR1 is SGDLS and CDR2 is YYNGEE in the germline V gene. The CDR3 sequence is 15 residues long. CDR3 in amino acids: CASSDGTPAFSPLHF. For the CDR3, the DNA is TGTGCCAGCAGCGACGGGACACCAGCCTTTTCACCCCTCCACTTT.

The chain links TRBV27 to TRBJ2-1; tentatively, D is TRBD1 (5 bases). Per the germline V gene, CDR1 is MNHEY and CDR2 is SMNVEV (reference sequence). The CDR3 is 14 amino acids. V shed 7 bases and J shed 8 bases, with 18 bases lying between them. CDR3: CASTTGLADDEQFF. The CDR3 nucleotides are TGTGCCAGCACCACAGGTTTGGCGGACGATGAGCAGTTCTTC.

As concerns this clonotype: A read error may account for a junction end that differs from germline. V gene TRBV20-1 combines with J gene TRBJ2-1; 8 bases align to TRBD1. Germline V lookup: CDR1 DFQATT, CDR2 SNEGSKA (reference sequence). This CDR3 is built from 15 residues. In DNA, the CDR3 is TGCAGTGCTACCCGGGGGCAGGGGGCTTACAATGGGCAGTTCTTC. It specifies CSATRGQGAYNGQFF.

The CDR3 sequence: CSAKGLAEPQETQYF. CDR3 sequence (DNA): TGCAGTGCTAAGGGGTTGGCGGAGCCCCAAGAGACCCAGTACTTC. The rearrangement links TRBV20-1 to TRBJ2-5; the D gene is possibly TRBD1 (5 bases). CDR1 is DFQATT, CDR2 SNEGSKA, per germline (reference sequence). CDR3 length equals 15 residues. The V gene lost 4 bases and the J gene lost 1 base, with 16 bases spanning the gap.

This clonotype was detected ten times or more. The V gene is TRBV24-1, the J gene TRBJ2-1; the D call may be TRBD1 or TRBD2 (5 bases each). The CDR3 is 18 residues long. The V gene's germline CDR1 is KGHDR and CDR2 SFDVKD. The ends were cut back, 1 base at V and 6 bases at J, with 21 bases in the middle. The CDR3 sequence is CATSDFPTGQGDFNEQFF. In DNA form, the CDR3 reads TGTGCCACCAGTGATTTCCCGACCGGGCAGGGAGACTTCAATGAGCAGTTCTTC.